This entry describes one TCR beta chain. The antigen is not known. The entry originates in a study of TIL therapy for anti-PD-1-resistant metastatic lung cancer. Across the study: Median patient age was approximately 59, ranging 38-75 years. Most patients had lung adenocarcinoma.

Stated time point: pre-treatment sample, taken before nivolumab and TIL therapy. Sequencing used immunoSEQ v3. Sequencing depth was 1.5 million to 2 million read pairs for survey level, about 5-6.5 million for deep. The table came from immunoSEQ multiplex PCR; TCRdb's copy has only in-frame clones and leaves some out. The profile shows roughly 23,000 clones, around three quarters of them singletons. Trimming removed 3 bases from V and 3 bases from J, with 7 bases in between. This CDR3 is built from 13 residues. The study's findings and limits: Patients were highly selected, enriched for treatment-naive, never-smoker and oncogene-addicted cases.

The receptor was isolated from a person aged 25 to 79 with non-small cell lung cancer. The V and J genes are TRBV12-3 or TRBV12-4 and TRBJ2-3; D gene uncertain. This material consisted of blood, taken at baseline. The CDR3 here is CASSLGRTDTQYF. In DNA form, the CDR3 reads TGTGCCAGCAGTTTGGGCCGAACAGATACGCAGTATTTT.